This T cell receptor (beta chain) was profiled in a study of cytomegalovirus exposure and HLA in healthy donors. Study at large: The same platform as the approximately 660 first-cohort repertoires was used for the 95 to 150 validation repertoires, a later analysis reported. General study points: Among TCR beta chains, those listed as cytomegalovirus-associated numbered fewer than 200.

On this clone itself: Its antigen is currently unknown.

V shed 10 bases and J shed 6 bases, with 19 bases lying between them. The CDR3 has 13 residues. Germline V gene sequence: CDR1 ENHRY, CDR2 SYGVKD. Profiling relied on immunoSEQ multiplex PCR, and the TCRdb table lists in-frame clones only, not all of them. The data hold tens of thousands of clones, with just under 95% observed a single time. The receptor was derived from a man aged 18 to 30 in good health and CMV-seronegative. Input material: PBMCs. The V gene is TRBV10-3, the J gene TRBJ2-7; D might be TRBD1 (8 bases). CDR3 region: CATETGDYGEQYF. CDR3 in DNA: TGTGCCACCGAGACAGGGGACTACGGCGAGCAGTACTTC.